These 11 T cell receptor beta chains share one sample of origin, sequenced in a study of cytomegalovirus exposure and HLA in healthy donors. The method was immunoSEQ multiplex PCR; TCRdb's version includes in-frame clones alone and lacks a portion of them. The sample consists of roughly 150,000 clones, around nine tenths of them appearing once. The specimen sequenced was PBMCs. These TCRs come from a man between 18 and 29 years old in good health and CMV-seropositive.

The V gene is TRBV4-1, the J gene TRBJ1-5, with 8 bases identical to TRBD1. Germline lookup yields CDR1 MGHRA and CDR2 YSYEKL. The CDR3 contains 19 residues. Trimming removed 1 base from V and 7 bases from J; junction bases left unmatched: 18. This CDR3 is CASSQGAGGPGRGDQPQHF. For the CDR3, the DNA is TGCGCCAGCAGCCAAGGGGCAGGGGGCCCTGGTCGCGGAGACCAGCCCCAGCATTTT.

This clone was observed a handful of times. V and J are TRBV2 and TRBJ1-6; tentatively, D is TRBD1 (5 bases). This CDR3 spans 16 amino acids. CDR1 SNHLY and CDR2 FYNNEI come from the germline V gene. Trimming left V 3 bases short and J 9 bases short, with 18 bases between. The CDR3 spells CASSDPEDSSSSPLHF. The CDR3 DNA reads as TGTGCCAGCAGTGACCCGGAAGACAGTTCGAGTTCACCCCTCCACTTT.

The chain joins TRBV7-3 to TRBJ1-1; 11 bases align to TRBD1. The CDR3 contains 14 residues. Germline CDR1 and CDR2: SGHTA and FQGTGA. V shed 7 bases and J 3 bases; nucleotides not matched to a gene: 4. In nucleotides, the CDR3 is TGTGCCAGCAAGCGGACAGGGGGCGACACTGAAGCTTTCTTT. Translated: CASKRTGGDTEAFF.

V gene TRBV7-8 combines with J gene TRBJ1-2, with D tentatively TRBD1 (6 bases). V dropped 3 bases and J dropped 6 bases, with 11 bases sitting between them. The CDR3 spans 13 residues. Germline values: CDR1 SGHVS, CDR2 FQNEAQ. DNA for the CDR3: TGTGCCAGCAGCTTGATACAGGGACATGGCTACACCTTC. It yields the protein CASSLIQGHGYTF.

The chain combines TRBV5-1 with TRBJ2-3; 9 bases fit TRBD1. V lost 5 bases and J lost 2; bases outside the gene matches: 9. CDR1 and CDR2 (germline): SGHRS, YFSETQ. The CDR3 covers 16 residues. The CDR3 reads CASSQAGTGITDTQYF. CDR3 DNA: TGCGCCAGCAGTCAGGCCGGGACAGGGATCACAGATACGCAGTATTTT.

The J gene is TRBJ2-5, the V gene TRBV18; D call uncertain. There are 14 residues in the CDR3. V was pared by 2 bases and J by 5 bases, with 12 bases between. The germline gives CDR1 KGHSH, CDR2 LQKENI. In DNA, the CDR3 is TGTGCCAGCTCACCATCAGCCACCAGGGAGACCCAGTACTTC. This gives the protein CASSPSATRETQYF.

The V gene is TRBV29-1, the J gene TRBJ2-1; TRBD2 is a possible D gene (6 bases). V was trimmed by 4 bases and J by 10 bases, leaving 17 bases between them. The CDR3 is 13 amino acids. Germline CDR1 reads SQVTM; CDR2 reads ANQGSEA. CDR3 DNA sequence: TGCAGCGTTGGGTTTTTAACTAGCCAAGAGCAGTTCTTC. Its translation: CSVGFLTSQEQFF.

The chain is built from TRBV7-2 and TRBJ1-2; 10 bases are a match to TRBD1. The CDR3 is made up of 15 amino acids. With 9 bases clipped from V and 8 bases from J, the junction kept 15 bases outside the gene matches. Germline V CDR1 and CDR2: SGHTA, FQGNSA. The CDR3 sequence is CARGVGQGTNRGYTF. As DNA, the CDR3 is TGTGCCAGAGGGGTGGGACAGGGGACTAATAGGGGCTACACCTTC.

The genes are TRBV4-2 and TRBJ2-1; the D is unclear. Trimming stripped 2 bases from V and 7 bases from J, with 3 bases between. CDR1 and CDR2 from the germline V gene are LGHNA and YNFKEQ. This CDR3 region has 11 residues. For the CDR3, the DNA is TGTGCCAGCAGCCAACTGAATGAGCAGTTCTTC. Its protein is CASSQLNEQFF.

CDR3 DNA: TGTGCCAGCTCACCAGGGCGGCAGGGGGCACAGCCCCAGCATTTT. It codes for CASSPGRQGAQPQHF. This chain connects TRBV18 to TRBJ1-5; 8 nucleotides align to TRBD1. Germline values: CDR1 KGHSH, CDR2 LQKENI. This CDR3 has 15 residues. J lost 7 bases, V lost 2 bases, and 7 bases had no gene match.

This clone was counted a few times. This chain uses TRBV10-3 with TRBJ2-7; 8 positions agree with TRBD2. The length of the CDR3 is 13 residues. After removal of 5 bases from V and 3 bases from J, the junction contained 3 bases not matched to a gene. Germline V gene sequence: CDR1 ENHRY, CDR2 SYGVKD. CDR3 sequence reads: CAISSSGGYEQYF. The CDR3, as DNA: TGTGCCATCAGTTCGAGCGGGGGCTACGAGCAGTACTTC.